The 8 T cell receptor beta chains given below trace back to one sample, sequenced in a study of PD-1 blockade in mismatch repair-deficient tumors. TCRdb keeps only in-frame clones here, not all; method: immunoSEQ multiplex PCR. The sample carries about 110,000 clones, roughly 80% recorded once. Sequencing used peripheral blood, obtained approximately 60 weeks after starting pembrolizumab. Receptors were obtained from an adult with mismatch repair-deficient cancer.

The chain links TRBV11-2 to TRBJ2-1; no definite D call. V lost 2 bases and J 8 bases, leaving 16 bases between the germline ends. The V gene's germline CDR1 is SGHAT and CDR2 FQNNGV. This CDR3 contains 15 residues. The chain's CDR3 is CASSLRPGSLDEQFF. The CDR3 region has the DNA TGTGCCAGCAGCTTAAGGCCCGGATCTCTCGATGAGCAGTTCTTC.

This clone occurred once. The V call is TRBV29-1, the J call TRBJ2-2; D remains unclear. The V and J ends lost 6 bases and 5 bases respectively, with 10 bases between them. The length of the CDR3 is 12 residues. Germline values: CDR1 SQVTM, CDR2 ANQGSEA. The CDR3 loop reads CSVYHQTGELFF. The CDR3 coding sequence is TGCAGCGTCTACCACCAGACCGGGGAGCTGTTTTTT.

This clone came up a few times. The chain joins TRBV6-6 to TRBJ2-7; D is unresolved. Trimming took 2 bases from V and 3 from J, leaving 2 bases between them. The CDR3 has 11 residues. Per the germline V gene, CDR1 is MNHNY and CDR2 is SVGAGI (reference sequence). This CDR3 is CASSYLYEQYF. The DNA for the CDR3 is TGTGCCAGCAGTTACCTCTACGAGCAGTACTTC.

This chain connects TRBV7-2 to TRBJ1-1; 12 nucleotides line up with TRBD1. This CDR3 region has 19 residues. J lost 1 base, V lost 2 bases, and 11 bases had no gene match. Germline assignment: CDR1 SGHTA and CDR2 FQGNSA. This chain's CDR3 is CASSLKGGTGGPPNTEAFF. The DNA of the CDR3 is TGTGCCAGCAGCTTAAAGGGGGGGACAGGGGGCCCCCCGAACACTGAAGCTTTCTTT.

The rearrangement joins TRBV5-6 to TRBJ2-5, with TRBD2 matching 13 bases. The CDR3 consists of 16 residues. CDR1 is SGHDT, CDR2 YYEEEE, per germline. With 0 bases clipped from V and 5 bases from J, the junction kept 4 bases outside the gene matches. Here the CDR3 reads CASSLGTSGGHETQYF. The CDR3 region has the DNA TGTGCCAGCAGCTTGGGGACTAGCGGGGGTCATGAGACCCAGTACTTC. Full variable domain (remainder filled in from reference TRBV5-6 and TRBJ2-5): DAGVTQSPTHLIKTRGQQVTLRCSPKSGHDTVSWYQQALGQGPQFIFQYYEEEERQRGNFPDRFSGHQFPNYSSELNVNALLLGDSALYLCASSLGTSGGHETQYFGPGTRLLVL.

The genes are TRBV27 and TRBJ1-4; D ambiguous. The CDR3 runs to 16 residues. CDR1 is MNHEY and CDR2 is SMNVEV in the germline V gene (reference sequence). Deletions cut 5 bases from V and 8 bases from J, with 21 bases between. Here the CDR3 DNA reads TGTGCCAGCAGTCCGCATATGGGAGGCAGTAACGAAAAACTGTTTTTT. This gives the protein CASSPHMGGSNEKLFF.

The chain couples TRBV11-2 to TRBJ1-1; TRBD1 is a possible D gene (6 bases). Looked up from germline, CDR1 is SGHAT and CDR2 is FQNNGV. V lost 5 bases and J 4 bases, leaving 20 bases between the germline ends. There are 16 residues in the CDR3. CDR3 loop: CASSDPGQLRGTEAFF. CDR3 coding DNA: TGTGCCAGCAGCGACCCGGGACAACTAAGGGGCACTGAAGCTTTCTTT.

This chain connects TRBV27 to TRBJ2-7; unclear D gene. Trimming shortened V by 9 bases and J by 3 bases, and 18 bases separated the two germline ends. CDR3 length: 14 amino acids. CDR1 is MNHEY and CDR2 is SMNVEV in the germline V gene (reference sequence). CDR3 nucleotide sequence: TGTGCCAGTAAACAAGGGCCATTACTCTACGAGCAGTACTTC. Protein product: CASKQGPLLYEQYF.